This TCR beta chain was sequenced during a study of shared clonotypes between healthy human individuals (dated by TCRdb to 2018 to 2021). For the study in its entirety: The cohort included three men and a couple of women between 18 and 49 years of age. The study deeply sequenced blood TCR repertoires of five healthy adults to estimate repertoire size and the extent of clonotype sharing between individuals. Leukapheresis yielded between about 0.85 and 9 billion PBMCs per donor. Libraries were prepared and TCR repertoires were sequenced by different laboratories using diverse techniques, in order to increase sequencing depth and limit assay-specific biases. Paper-wide results and their limitations: Based on pairwise subsampling, the degree of clonotype sharing among donors was expected to be affected by sequencing depth. The small number of donors limited the genetic and exposure-history diversity represented. Sampling was limited to blood, and TCR repertoires in tissue likely differ from TCR repertoires in blood.

The germline V gene provides CDR1 MDHEN and CDR2 SYDVKM. The junction shows trimming of 6 bases on V and 3 bases on J, plus 6 bases between the germline ends. The CDR3 holds 11 amino acids from the cysteine to the phenylalanine. Only the CDR3 DNA is retained, 33 bases long and in frame from the first base. Of note for this clone: The specificity of this receptor is unknown. Per-base qualities were not stored, and no clone one base away is much larger.

The donors were healthy, HIV-negative adults who had no recently reported acute infections or vaccinations. All donors were Caucasian adults living in Nashville, Tennessee, USA. In the unsorted samples, 90 million to 100 million PBMCs were counted, and genomic DNA was extracted using the QIAamp DNA Blood Mini kit. Blood was obtained by leukapheresis, after which PBMCs were separated by Ficoll-Histopaque density gradient centrifugation and cryopreserved in liquid nitrogen vapor phase. TCR CDR3 regions were amplified from genomic DNA by multiplex PCR using the deep immunoSEQ assay. For each cell subset, the extracted genomic DNA was distributed evenly across all wells of several immunoSEQ 96-well plates, and each plate served as one replicate. For unsorted PBMC, around 290 ng of genomic DNA, equivalent to 25,000 to 35,000 T cell genomes, went into each replicate PCR. Genomic DNA from unsorted PBMC was sequenced over ten immunoSEQ deep assay plates. Purified libraries were quantified with a Qubit 3.0 fluorometer, sized on a Bioanalyzer 2100, and re-quantified with the KAPA Library Quantification kit. A separate single-read 150-cycle Illumina NextSeq 550 flow cell was used to sequence each immunoSEQ 96-well plate. In the authors' own workflow: Because only junctional sequences without quality scores were contained in the immunoSEQ output, filtering matching that applied to full-length reads could not be performed. Sequences were annotated with PyIR, a Python wrapper for IgBLAST v1.9, using IMGT germline references to assign V/J genes and CDR3. Any read was removed if the V/J assignment was weak (E-value above 1e-6), the CDR3 was missing, or the read contained stop codons, out-of-frame junctions, or ambiguous translated residues. V3J clonotypes were defined as sequences sharing the same inferred V gene, J gene, and CDR3 amino acid sequence. To compute the percentage overlap between repertoires, the number of shared unique clonotypes was divided by the size of the smaller repertoire. RTK rarefaction, the Chao1 estimator, and Recon v2.1 estimates of unobserved clonotypes were used to assess repertoire richness. As stored in TCRdb, this immuneACCESS dataset retains in-frame rearrangements with V and J assigned. A fraction of the clones does not appear; measured against another copy, unresolved V genes explain less than half of the discrepancy, and the remainder lacks a known reason. V and J calls and clone size come straight from that table; D and trimming were deduced from the DNA. The sample data list about 92,000 clones, and about 45% of these were observed just once. The ten largest clones take up about 16% of the sample.

Sequencing used PBMCs. The rearrangement joined TRBV28 to TRBJ2-7; too little of a D gene remains to name it. The TCR was taken from a woman in her thirties or forties in good health. Some clones in this sample may be carry-over from other donors' samples. The CDR3 corresponds to CASSQIYEQYF. The DNA reads as follows: TGTGCCAGCAGCCAGATCTACGAGCAGTACTTC.